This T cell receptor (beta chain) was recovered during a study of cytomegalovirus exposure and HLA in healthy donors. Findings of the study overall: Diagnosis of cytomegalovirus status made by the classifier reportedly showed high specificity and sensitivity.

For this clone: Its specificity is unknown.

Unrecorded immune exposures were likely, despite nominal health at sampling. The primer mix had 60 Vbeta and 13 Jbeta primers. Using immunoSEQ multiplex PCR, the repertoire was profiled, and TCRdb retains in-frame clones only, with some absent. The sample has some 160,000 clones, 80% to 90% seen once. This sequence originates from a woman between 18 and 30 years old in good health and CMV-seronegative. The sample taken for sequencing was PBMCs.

The DNA of the CDR3 is TGTGCCAGCAGCTGGGGGCCCGGGGTTAACTATGGCTACACCTTC. It is translated as CASSWGPGVNYGYTF. The chain carries TRBV13 and TRBJ1-2, with D possibly matching TRBD1 (6 bases). The CDR3 contains 15 residues. V dropped 4 bases and J dropped 1 base, with 13 bases sitting between them. The germline V gene encodes CDR1 PRHDT and CDR2 FYEKMQ (reference sequence).